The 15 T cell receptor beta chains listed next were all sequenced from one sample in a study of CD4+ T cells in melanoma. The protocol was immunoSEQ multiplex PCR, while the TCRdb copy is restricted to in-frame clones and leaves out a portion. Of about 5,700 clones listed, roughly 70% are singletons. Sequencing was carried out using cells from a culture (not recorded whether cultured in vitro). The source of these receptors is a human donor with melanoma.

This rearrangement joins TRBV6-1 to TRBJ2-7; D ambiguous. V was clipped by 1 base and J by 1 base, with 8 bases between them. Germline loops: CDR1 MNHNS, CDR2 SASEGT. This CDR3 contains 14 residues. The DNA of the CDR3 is TGTGCCAGCAGTGAAGGTGGGTCTTCCTACGAGCAGTACTTC. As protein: CASSEGGSSYEQYF.

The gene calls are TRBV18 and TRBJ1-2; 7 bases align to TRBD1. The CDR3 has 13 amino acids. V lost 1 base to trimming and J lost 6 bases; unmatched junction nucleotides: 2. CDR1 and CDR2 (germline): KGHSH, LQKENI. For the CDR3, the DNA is TGTGCCAGCTCACCACTAGACAGGGATGGCTACACCTTC. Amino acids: CASSPLDRDGYTF. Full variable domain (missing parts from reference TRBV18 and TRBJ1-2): NAGVMQNPRHLVRRRGQEARLRCSPMKGHSHVYWYRQLPEEGLKFMVYLQKENIIDESGMPKERFSAEFPKEGPSILRIQQVVRGDSAAYFCASSPLDRDGYTFGSGTRLTVV.

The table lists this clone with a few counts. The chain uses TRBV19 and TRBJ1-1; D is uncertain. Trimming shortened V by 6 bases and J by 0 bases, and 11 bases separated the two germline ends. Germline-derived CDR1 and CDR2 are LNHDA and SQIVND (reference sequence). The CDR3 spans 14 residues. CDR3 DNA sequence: TGTGCCAGTAGGGGCAGGCAGCTGAACACTGAAGCTTTCTTT. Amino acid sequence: CASRGRQLNTEAFF.

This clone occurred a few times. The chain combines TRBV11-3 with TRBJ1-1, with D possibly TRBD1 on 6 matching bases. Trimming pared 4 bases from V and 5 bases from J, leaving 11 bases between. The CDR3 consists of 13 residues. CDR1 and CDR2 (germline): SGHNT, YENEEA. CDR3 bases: TGTGCCAGCAGCTACAGAGGGGGTACTGAAGCTTTCTTT. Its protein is CASSYRGGTEAFF.

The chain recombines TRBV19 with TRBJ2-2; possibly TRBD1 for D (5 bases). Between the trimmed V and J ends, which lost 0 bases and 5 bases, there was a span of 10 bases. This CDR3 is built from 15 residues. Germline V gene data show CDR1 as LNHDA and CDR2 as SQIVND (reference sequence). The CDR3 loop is CASSIDRAGTGELFF. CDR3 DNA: TGTGCCAGTAGTATAGACAGGGCCGGGACCGGGGAGCTGTTTTTT.

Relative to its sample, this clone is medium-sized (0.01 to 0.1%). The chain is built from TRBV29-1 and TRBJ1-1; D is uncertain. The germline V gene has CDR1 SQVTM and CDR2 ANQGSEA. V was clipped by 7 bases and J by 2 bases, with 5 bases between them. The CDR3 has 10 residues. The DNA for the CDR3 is TGCAGCGGGGGTAACACTGAAGCTTTCTTT. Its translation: CSGGNTEAFF.

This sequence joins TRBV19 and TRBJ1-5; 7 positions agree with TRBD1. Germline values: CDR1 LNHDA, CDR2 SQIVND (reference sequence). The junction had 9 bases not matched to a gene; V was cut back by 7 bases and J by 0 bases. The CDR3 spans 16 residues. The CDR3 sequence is CASTQGGTDSNQPQHF. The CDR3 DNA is TGTGCCAGTACCCAAGGGGGGACAGATAGCAATCAGCCCCAGCATTTT.

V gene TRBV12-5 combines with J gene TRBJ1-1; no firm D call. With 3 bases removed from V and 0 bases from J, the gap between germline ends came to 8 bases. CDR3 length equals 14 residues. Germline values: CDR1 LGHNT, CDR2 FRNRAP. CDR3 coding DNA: TGTGCTAGTGGTTTACAGCTCATGAACACTGAAGCTTTCTTT. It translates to CASGLQLMNTEAFF.

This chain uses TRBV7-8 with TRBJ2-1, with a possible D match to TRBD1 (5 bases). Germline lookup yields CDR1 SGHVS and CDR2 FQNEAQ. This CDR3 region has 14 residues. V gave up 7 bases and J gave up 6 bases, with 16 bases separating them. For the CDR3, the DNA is TGTGCCAGCACCCCGACAGCGTTGGTCAATGAGCAGTTCTTC. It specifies CASTPTALVNEQFF.

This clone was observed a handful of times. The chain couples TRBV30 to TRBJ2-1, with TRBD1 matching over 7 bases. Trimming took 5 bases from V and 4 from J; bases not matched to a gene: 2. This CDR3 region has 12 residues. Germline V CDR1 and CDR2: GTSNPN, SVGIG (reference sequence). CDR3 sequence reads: CAWQGQYNEQFF. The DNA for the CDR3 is TGTGCCTGGCAGGGACAGTACAATGAGCAGTTCTTC.

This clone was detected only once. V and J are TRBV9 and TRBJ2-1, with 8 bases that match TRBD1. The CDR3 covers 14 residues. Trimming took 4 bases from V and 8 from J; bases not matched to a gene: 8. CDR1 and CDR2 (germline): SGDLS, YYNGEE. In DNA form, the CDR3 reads TGTGCCAGCAGCTCACGGACAGGGTGGGATGAGCAGTTCTTC. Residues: CASSSRTGWDEQFF.

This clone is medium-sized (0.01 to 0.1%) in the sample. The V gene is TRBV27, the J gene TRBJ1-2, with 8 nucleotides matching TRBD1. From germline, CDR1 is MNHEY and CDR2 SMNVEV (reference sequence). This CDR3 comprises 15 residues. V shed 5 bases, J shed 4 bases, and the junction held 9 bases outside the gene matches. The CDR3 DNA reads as TGTGCCAGCAGTCCTCAGGGGGCGGTTGGCTATGGCTACACCTTC. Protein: CASSPQGAVGYGYTF.

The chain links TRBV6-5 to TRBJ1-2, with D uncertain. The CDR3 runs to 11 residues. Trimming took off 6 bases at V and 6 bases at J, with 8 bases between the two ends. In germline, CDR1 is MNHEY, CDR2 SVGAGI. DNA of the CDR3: TGTGCCAGCAGGGCAATTCATGGCTACACCTTC. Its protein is CASRAIHGYTF.

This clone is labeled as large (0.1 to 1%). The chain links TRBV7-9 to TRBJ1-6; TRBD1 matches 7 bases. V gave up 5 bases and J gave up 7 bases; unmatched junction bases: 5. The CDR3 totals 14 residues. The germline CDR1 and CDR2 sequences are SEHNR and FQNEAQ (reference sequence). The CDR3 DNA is TGTGCCAGCAGCGCGACAGGGCGAAATTCACCCCTCCACTTT. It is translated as CASSATGRNSPLHF.

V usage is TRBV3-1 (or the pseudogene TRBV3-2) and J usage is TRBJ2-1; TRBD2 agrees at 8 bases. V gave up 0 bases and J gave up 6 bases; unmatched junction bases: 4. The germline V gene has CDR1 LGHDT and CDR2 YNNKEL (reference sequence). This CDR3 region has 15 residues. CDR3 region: CASSQDGLASNEQFF. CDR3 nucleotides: TGTGCCAGCAGCCAAGATGGACTAGCTAGCAATGAGCAGTTCTTC.